A selection of T cell receptor beta chains follows, all from one sample in a study of blood T cell repertoires in COVID-19. Measured with immunoSEQ multiplex PCR; TCRdb has only the in-frame clones, and not every one. The data contain over 85,000 clones, 70% to 90% of them singletons. Sequenced material: peripheral blood. These receptors came from a woman aged 65 to 85 with acute or convalescent COVID-19. Both conserved end residues are part of each CDR3. The order of the fields is CDR3 protein, CDR3 DNA, clone size, V gene, D gene, J gene. D genes are given only for firm matches. Rows may omit the clone size; those that give it use once, few, many or a size class.

CASSLTGTATNEKLFF | TGTGCCAGCAGCTTAACTGGGACTGCAACTAATGAAAAACTGTTTTTT | NA | TRBV5-8 | NA | TRBJ1-4
CASSSPGQGRHTIYF | TGTGCCAGCAGCTCACCGGGACAGGGGAGGCACACCATATATTTT | NA | TRBV5-6 | TRBD1 | TRBJ1-3
CASSLKSSGNTIYF | TGCGCCAGCAGCCTGAAGAGCTCTGGAAACACCATATATTTT | NA | TRBV4-1 | NA | TRBJ1-3
CAWRGSQETQYF | TGTGCCTGGAGGGGGAGCCAAGAGACCCAGTACTTC | once | TRBV30 | NA | TRBJ2-5
CSARSSHEQFF | TGCAGTGCTAGAAGTAGCCATGAGCAGTTCTTC | NA | TRBV20-1 | NA | TRBJ2-1
CASSSSRTVGGGYTF | TGTGCCAGCAGCTCGAGTCGGACAGTTGGTGGGGGCTACACCTTC | NA | TRBV7-2 | NA | TRBJ1-2
CASSHRGPGTEAFF | TGTGCCAGCAGCCACAGGGGGCCGGGCACTGAAGCTTTCTTT | NA | TRBV7-8 | TRBD1 | TRBJ1-1
CASSHRDSSYGYTF | TGTGCCAGCAGCCATAGGGACAGCTCCTATGGCTACACCTTC | NA | TRBV3-1/TRBV3-2 | TRBD1 | TRBJ1-2
CASRRENTDTQYF | TGTGCCAGCAGGCGGGAAAACACAGATACGCAGTATTTT | NA | TRBV7-3 | NA | TRBJ2-3
CASSTHRGTNEQFF | TGTGCCAGTAGCACTCACAGGGGAACCAATGAGCAGTTCTTC | few | TRBV19 | TRBD1 | TRBJ2-1
CATSRDGRNYGYTF | TGTGCCACCAGCAGAGATGGCAGAAACTATGGCTACACCTTC | NA | TRBV15 | NA | TRBJ1-2
CASSPRRGSSYTQYF | TGTGCCAGCAGCCCCCGGAGGGGTAGCAGTTATACGCAGTATTTT | NA | TRBV11-2 | NA | TRBJ2-3
CASSYSNRGRRRGYEQYF | TGTGCCAGCAGTTACTCGAATCGGGGACGGCGGCGGGGGTACGAGCAGTACTTC | NA | TRBV6-2/TRBV6-3 | TRBD2 | TRBJ2-7
CASRAVDPNYGYTF | TGTGCCAGCAGGGCGGTTGATCCTAACTATGGCTACACCTTC | NA | TRBV6-5 | NA | TRBJ1-2
CASSQGTSPETQYF | TGCGCCAGCAGCCAGGGGACTAGTCCGGAGACCCAGTACTTC | NA | TRBV5-1 | TRBD2 | TRBJ2-5
CASSLEGETYNSPLHF | TGTGCCAGCAGTTTAGAAGGGGAAACCTATAATTCACCCCTCCACTTT | NA | TRBV27 | NA | TRBJ1-6
CARGGPQANSPLHF | TGTGCCAGAGGGGGCCCGCAGGCTAATTCACCCCTCCACTTT | once | TRBV2 | TRBD1 | TRBJ1-6
CASSQTRDRVGGELFF | TGCGCCAGCAGCCAAACCCGGGACAGGGTCGGAGGGGAGCTGTTTTTT | NA | TRBV4-1 | TRBD1 | TRBJ2-2
CASRKDRAHEQYF | TGTGCCAGCAGAAAGGACAGGGCCCACGAGCAGTACTTC | NA | TRBV12-3/TRBV12-4 | TRBD1 | TRBJ2-7
CASSLSGTGFNQPQHF | TGTGCCAGCAGCTTAAGCGGGACAGGGTTCAATCAGCCCCAGCATTTT | NA | TRBV7-9 | TRBD1 | TRBJ1-5
CASSQRGNEGNTIYF | TGTGCCAGCAGCCAACGCGGGAATGAGGGAAACACCATATATTTT | NA | TRBV14 | NA | TRBJ1-3
CASSESRTGGYEQYF | TGCGCCAGCAGTGAGTCGAGGACAGGGGGCTACGAGCAGTACTTC | NA | TRBV10-1 | TRBD1 | TRBJ2-7
CASSIDQRGSGELFF | TGTGCCAGTAGTATAGATCAACGGGGTTCCGGGGAGCTGTTTTTT | NA | TRBV19 | NA | TRBJ2-2
CASSQGQGRRTNEKLFF | TGTGCCAGCAGCCAGGGACAGGGGAGGCGAACTAATGAAAAACTGTTTTTT | NA | TRBV4-2 | TRBD1 | TRBJ1-4
CASSQGKIYEQYF | TGTGCCAGCAGTCAGGGAAAGATTTACGAGCAGTACTTC | NA | TRBV27 | NA | TRBJ2-7
CASSPGLAASTDTQYF | TGCGCCAGCAGTCCGGGACTAGCGGCAAGCACAGATACGCAGTATTTT | NA | TRBV5-1 | TRBD2 | TRBJ2-3
CASSLAGGLNTEAFF | TGTGCCAGCAGTTTAGCAGGGGGCCTGAACACTGAAGCTTTCTTT | few | TRBV28 | TRBD1 | TRBJ1-1
CASSYRAWDRVNSPLHF | TGTGCCAGCAGTTACCGCGCTTGGGACAGGGTTAATTCACCCCTCCACTTT | once | TRBV6-2/TRBV6-3 | TRBD1 | TRBJ1-6
CASSETGFPWGNEQFF | TGCGCCAGCAGTGAGACAGGCTTCCCTTGGGGCAATGAGCAGTTCTTC | NA | TRBV10-2 | NA | TRBJ2-1
CASSLRLAGGGSGANVLTF | TGTGCCAGTAGTCTCCGGTTAGCGGGGGGAGGATCTGGGGCCAACGTCCTGACTTTC | NA | TRBV19 | TRBD2 | TRBJ2-6
CASSRDRSTDTQYF | TGTGCCAGCAGCCGGGACAGGAGCACAGATACGCAGTATTTT | once | TRBV7-6 | TRBD1 | TRBJ2-3
CASSSHAGGVSADTQYF | TGTGCCAGCAGCTCGCATGCAGGGGGTGTGTCGGCAGATACGCAGTATTTT | NA | TRBV5-4 | TRBD1 | TRBJ2-3
CASSIEAQGYYGYTF | TGTGCCAGTAGTATAGAAGCACAGGGCTACTATGGCTACACCTTC | NA | TRBV19 | NA | TRBJ1-2
CASSTSGMETQYF | TGTGCCAGTAGTACCTCAGGGATGGAGACCCAGTACTTC | NA | TRBV19 | NA | TRBJ2-5
CASSDQAPSTDTQYF | TGTGCCAGCAGTGACCAGGCCCCTAGCACAGATACGCAGTATTTT | NA | TRBV6-1 | NA | TRBJ2-3
CASSYSMGGMTEAFF | TGTGCCAGCAGTTACTCGATGGGGGGAATGACTGAAGCTTTCTTT | NA | TRBV6-6 | NA | TRBJ1-1
CASSWDRDDEQYF | TGTGCCAGCAGTTGGGACAGGGACGACGAGCAGTACTTC | NA | TRBV2 | TRBD1 | TRBJ2-7
CATSREDREVYGYTF | TGTGCCACCAGCAGGGAGGACAGGGAGGTCTATGGCTACACCTTC | NA | TRBV15 | TRBD1 | TRBJ1-2
CAISRGDDTQYF | TGTGCAATCAGCAGGGGGGACGATACGCAGTATTTT | NA | TRBV6-6 | NA | TRBJ2-3
CASSQDSLSSTDTQYF | TGTGCCAGCAGCCAAGATAGTCTCTCTAGCACAGATACGCAGTATTTT | NA | TRBV3-1/TRBV3-2 | NA | TRBJ2-3
CASSQSTRICGELFF | TGCGCCAGCAGTCAATCGACTAGGATCTGCGGGGAGCTGTTTTTT | NA | TRBV23-1 | NA | TRBJ2-2
CASSASLGPGQNNSPLHF | TGTGCCAGCAGCGCTAGTCTAGGCCCGGGACAAAATAATTCACCCCTCCACTTT | NA | TRBV2 | NA | TRBJ1-6
CASSLTGTGKNIQYF | TGTGCCAGCAGCCTGACCGGGACAGGGAAAAACATTCAGTACTTC | NA | TRBV13 | TRBD1 | TRBJ2-4
CATSDFLAGIEGDTQYF | TGTGCCACCAGTGATTTTCTCGCAGGCATCGAAGGAGATACGCAGTATTTT | NA | TRBV24-1 | NA | TRBJ2-3
CASGEEGALNQPQHF | TGTGCCAGTGGGGAGGAGGGGGCTCTGAATCAGCCCCAGCATTTT | NA | TRBV2 | TRBD1 | TRBJ1-5
CASSQDTYEQYF | TGTGCCAGCAGCCAAGATACCTACGAGCAGTACTTC | NA | TRBV4-2 | NA | TRBJ2-7
CASSQDRGTDTQYF | TGCGCCAGCAGCCAGGACAGGGGCACAGATACGCAGTATTTT | NA | TRBV5-1 | TRBD1 | TRBJ2-3
CASSQFFSSGNTIYF | TGTGCCAGCAGCCAATTTTTTAGCTCTGGAAACACCATATATTTT | NA | TRBV3-1/TRBV3-2 | NA | TRBJ1-3
CASSFWTSRNTGELFF | TGTGCCAGCAGCTTTTGGACTAGCAGGAACACCGGGGAGCTGTTTTTT | NA | TRBV5-5 | TRBD2 | TRBJ2-2
CSASQGAKNIQYF | TGCAGTGCTAGTCAGGGGGCCAAAAACATTCAGTACTTC | NA | TRBV20-1 | NA | TRBJ2-4
CASSQSRATNEKLFF | TGTGCCAGCAGCCAATCGAGGGCAACTAATGAAAAACTGTTTTTT | NA | TRBV16 | NA | TRBJ1-4
CASSIGVAGTQYF | TGTGCCAGCAGCATCGGTGTTGCGGGGACCCAGTACTTC | NA | TRBV28 | NA | TRBJ2-5
CASSLFSKLTEAFF | TGTGCCAGCAGCTTATTCTCCAAACTCACTGAAGCTTTCTTT | NA | TRBV5-6 | NA | TRBJ1-1
CASSQNPDRGQFGYTF | TGCGCCAGCAGCCAAAACCCCGACAGGGGGCAATTTGGCTACACCTTC | once | TRBV5-1 | TRBD1 | TRBJ1-2
CASNLGQGDYEQYF | TGTGCCAGCAACTTAGGACAGGGTGACTACGAGCAGTACTTC | NA | TRBV2 | TRBD1 | TRBJ2-7
CASSPAPDISYTF | TGTGCCAGCAGCCCAGCCCCCGACATTTCCTACACCTTC | NA | TRBV2 | NA | TRBJ1-2
CAAGTGSYEQYF | TGTGCCGCTGGGACAGGGTCCTACGAGCAGTACTTC | NA | TRBV24-1 | TRBD1 | TRBJ2-7
CSAEAGRAFF | TGCAGCGCCGAGGCCGGGAGGGCTTTCTTT | NA | TRBV29-1 | NA | TRBJ1-1
CASSLGTGWYEQYF | TGTGCCAGCAGCCTAGGGACAGGGTGGTACGAGCAGTACTTC | NA | TRBV11-2 | TRBD1 | TRBJ2-7
CASSLFGGLTYNEQFF | TGTGCCAGCAGCTTGTTCGGGGGGTTAACATACAATGAGCAGTTCTTC | NA | TRBV5-6 | TRBD2 | TRBJ2-1